This T cell receptor beta chain was profiled in a study of blood T cell repertoires in COVID-19. Some clones are missing from TCRdb's copy, which holds only in-frame ones; the method was immunoSEQ multiplex PCR. The sample records about 160,000 clones, 82% being singletons. This clonotype was sampled from a woman between 40 and 55 years old with COVID-19, enrolled during active disease. Sequenced: peripheral blood.

Here the CDR3 reads CASLSDRALPLHF. The CDR3 region has the DNA TGTGCCAGCTTATCGGACAGGGCCCTACCCCTCCACTTT. The chain uses TRBV28 and TRBJ1-6; TRBD1 matches 8 bases. The trim removed 8 bases at V and 12 bases at J, leaving 9 bases unmatched. This CDR3 region has 13 residues. CDR1 MDHEN and CDR2 SYDVKM come from the germline V gene.